The 20 T cell receptor beta chains in this list originate from one sample, sequenced in a study of blood T cell repertoires in COVID-19. Generated by immunoSEQ multiplex PCR, the TCRdb table keeps only in-frame clones and is missing some. The table shows 130,000 to 150,000 clones, with about 87% occurring only once. Sequencing input: PBMCs or T cells enriched from blood (not recorded which). Every receptor here comes from a man aged 55 to 69 who had recovered from COVID-19.

The genes are TRBV27 and TRBJ1-1; 7 bases fit TRBD1. Germline-derived CDR1 and CDR2 are MNHEY and SMNVEV (reference sequence). The CDR3 has 12 residues. J gave up 3 bases and V 8 bases, and 3 bases lay outside the gene matches. The CDR3 loop reads CASADRDTEAFF. The DNA for the CDR3 is TGTGCCAGCGCCGACAGGGACACTGAAGCTTTCTTT.

The rearrangement joins TRBV14 to TRBJ1-1; D is unclear. V was trimmed by 5 bases and J by 6 bases, leaving 10 bases between them. Germline V gives CDR1 SGHDN, CDR2 FVKESK. The CDR3 consists of 12 residues. The CDR3 here is CASSYSTAEAFF. The CDR3 nucleotides are TGTGCCAGCAGCTACAGCACCGCTGAAGCTTTCTTT.

This sequence joins TRBV15 and TRBJ1-2, with a tentative D call TRBD1 (5 bases). This CDR3 is built from 13 residues. V lost 5 bases, J lost 5 bases, and 12 bases lay in between. CDR1 is LNHNV and CDR2 is YYDKDF in the germline V gene (reference sequence). This CDR3 reads CATSSLGGYGYTF. The CDR3 nucleotides are TGTGCCACCAGCTCTCTGGGGGGATATGGCTACACCTTC.

The chain joins TRBV2 to TRBJ2-1; possibly TRBD2 for D (7 bases). This CDR3 is 15 amino acids long. V lost 6 bases, J lost 5 bases, and 17 bases lay in between. CDR1 is SNHLY, CDR2 FYNNEI, per germline. The CDR3 here is CASSRGGVLNNEQFF. CDR3 in DNA: TGTGCCAGCAGCAGAGGGGGGGTTTTGAACAATGAGCAGTTCTTC.

This chain joins TRBV7-9 and TRBJ2-5, with D possibly matching TRBD2 (6 bases). Germline lookup yields CDR1 SEHNR and CDR2 FQNEAQ (reference sequence). This CDR3 has 14 amino acids. The V end was cut by 5 bases, the J end by 4 bases, with 14 bases between. This CDR3 reads CASSPRLGLETQYF. The CDR3, as DNA: TGTGCCAGCAGCCCTCGACTAGGCCTAGAGACCCAGTACTTC.

The V gene is TRBV11-2, the J gene TRBJ2-7, with 10 bases that match TRBD2. The germline V gene has CDR1 SGHAT and CDR2 FQNNGV. The CDR3 runs 15 residues. V lost 4 bases, J lost 4 bases, and 7 bases stayed unmatched. In nucleotides, the CDR3 is TGTGCCAGCAGCTCCCTAGCGGGGGCCCGGTACGAGCAGTACTTC. It is translated as CASSSLAGARYEQYF.

The V gene is TRBV9, the J gene TRBJ2-1; weak D call: TRBD2 (5 bases). Per the germline V gene, CDR1 is SGDLS and CDR2 is YYNGEE. Trimming stripped 3 bases from V and 4 bases from J, with 8 bases between. There are 13 residues in the CDR3. The CDR3 nucleotides read TGTGCCAGCAGCGGCAGCGGTTACAATGAGCAGTTCTTC. It translates to CASSGSGYNEQFF.

The chain joins TRBV7-9 to TRBJ2-1; perhaps TRBD2 as D (5 bases). V lost 5 bases and J 6 bases, leaving 11 bases between the germline ends. CDR1 and CDR2 from the germline V gene are SEHNR and FQNEAQ (reference sequence). The CDR3 sequence is 13 residues long. CDR3 DNA sequence: TGTGCCAGCAGCCGCGACGAGGGCAATGAGCAGTTCTTC. Encoded protein: CASSRDEGNEQFF. The full variable domain, its missing parts supplied by reference TRBV7-9 and TRBJ2-1, is DTGVSQNPRHKITKRGQNVTFRCDPISEHNRLYWYRQTLGQGPEFLTYFQNEAQLEKSRLLSDRFSAERPKGSFSTLEIQRTEQGDSAMYLCASSRDEGNEQFFGPGTRLTVL.

The chain uses TRBV4-1 and TRBJ1-2; tentative D call: TRBD1 (6 bases). V was trimmed by 4 bases and J by 4 bases, leaving 13 bases between them. This CDR3 is built from 14 residues. Germline values: CDR1 MGHRA, CDR2 YSYEKL. The CDR3 nucleotides read TGCGCCAGCAGCCTTGACAGGTATTCCTATGGCTACACCTTC. Amino acids: CASSLDRYSYGYTF.

The chain uses TRBV19 and TRBJ1-2; TRBD1 aligns across 8 bases. V dropped 11 bases and J dropped 8; count of bases not matched to a gene: 13. The CDR3 consists of 13 residues. CDR1 and CDR2 (germline): LNHDA, SQIVND (reference sequence). The CDR3 reads CACGDRFVHGYTF. The CDR3 nucleotides read TGTGCCTGCGGGGACAGGTTCGTTCACGGCTACACCTTC. The complete variable domain, with remaining parts taken from reference TRBV19 and TRBJ1-2, reads DGGITQSPKYLFRKEGQNVTLSCEQNLNHDAMYWYRQDPGQGLRLIYYSQIVNDFQKGDIAEGYSVSREKKESFPLTVTSAQKNPTAFYLCACGDRFVHGYTFGSGTRLTVV.

The chain links TRBV7-8 to TRBJ1-6, with TRBD1 matching 7 bases. The CDR3 length is 15 residues. Germline CDR1 and CDR2: SGHVS and FQNEAQ. V gave up 5 bases and J gave up 4 bases; unmatched junction bases: 5. The CDR3 sequence is CASSLQQGYNSPLHF. The CDR3 DNA reads as TGTGCCAGCAGCCTCCAACAGGGGTATAATTCACCCCTCCACTTT.

This chain links TRBV4-1 with TRBJ2-1; 10 nucleotides line up with TRBD2. Germline values: CDR1 MGHRA, CDR2 YSYEKL. Losses at the gene ends were 3 bases for V and 7 bases for J; bases not matched to a gene: 6. The CDR3 has 15 amino acids. DNA for the CDR3: TGCGCCAGCAGCCATTTGAGCGGGGGGGGGAATGAGCAGTTCTTC. Its protein is CASSHLSGGGNEQFF.

In DNA form, the CDR3 reads TGTGCCAGCAGCTTAACTAACACCGCTAATGAAAAACTGTTTTTT. Translating gives CASSLTNTANEKLFF. The J gene is TRBJ1-4, the V gene TRBV7-9; D not resolved. Germline CDR1 and CDR2: SEHNR and FQNEAQ (reference sequence). This CDR3 spans 15 amino acids. Between the trimmed V and J ends, which lost 2 bases and 3 bases, there was a span of 10 bases.

This clone was picked up one time. V and J are TRBV4-2 and TRBJ1-5; D is ambiguous. This CDR3 spans 13 amino acids. V gave up 1 base and J gave up 7 bases, with 8 bases separating them. The germline gives CDR1 LGHNA, CDR2 YNFKEQ. The CDR3 loop reads CASSQGEDQPQHF. For the CDR3, the DNA is TGTGCCAGCAGCCAAGGGGAGGACCAGCCCCAGCATTTT.

The J gene is TRBJ2-5, the V gene TRBV5-1; 10 bases fit TRBD2. J was trimmed by 4 bases and V by 7 bases; bases with no gene match: 7. From germline, CDR1 is SGHRS and CDR2 YFSETQ. CDR3 length: 14 amino acids. In DNA, the CDR3 is TGCGCCAGCGTCAAGGTAGCGGGGGGAGAGACCCAGTACTTC. It yields the protein CASVKVAGGETQYF.

This chain links TRBV29-1 with TRBJ2-1; 14 bases fit TRBD2. The CDR3 extends over 15 amino acids. V dropped 6 bases and J dropped 8; count of bases not matched to a gene: 9. Germline values: CDR1 SQVTM, CDR2 ANQGSEA. CDR3 in DNA: TGCAGCGTCAGCGGGACTAGCGGGAGTGGCTATGAGCAGTTCTTC. This encodes CSVSGTSGSGYEQFF.

The V gene is TRBV12-3 or TRBV12-4, the J gene TRBJ1-5, with 7 bases aligning to TRBD1. V dropped 8 bases and J dropped 4; count of bases not matched to a gene: 5. The CDR3 extends over 13 amino acids. CDR3 DNA sequence: TGTGCCAGCCAGGGGACAGCGAATCAGCCCCAGCATTTT. Its translation is CASQGTANQPQHF.

The chain combines TRBV11-2 with TRBJ2-2; the match to TRBD2 covers 7 bases. Germline assignment: CDR1 SGHAT and CDR2 FQNNGV. There are 14 residues in the CDR3. V was clipped by 7 bases and J by 4 bases; unmatched bases: 6. For the CDR3, the DNA is TGTGCCAGCATATCGGGACTACCCACCGGGGAGCTGTTTTTT. Translating gives CASISGLPTGELFF.

The V and J genes are TRBV28 and TRBJ2-5; no clear D gene. This CDR3 spans 14 amino acids. V shed 5 bases and J shed 2 bases, with 12 bases lying between them. Germline values: CDR1 MDHEN, CDR2 SYDVKM. The CDR3 spells CASSDLSLQETQYF. CDR3 DNA: TGTGCCAGCAGTGACTTATCCCTACAAGAGACCCAGTACTTC.

The V gene is TRBV14, the J gene TRBJ2-7; maybe TRBD2 (5 bases). Trimming shortened V by 0 bases and J by 9 bases, and 9 bases separated the two germline ends. CDR1 SGHDN and CDR2 FVKESK come from the germline V gene. The CDR3 runs to 12 residues. The CDR3 DNA sequence: TGTGCCAGCAGCCAAGACACTAGGAGGCAGTACTTC. It codes for CASSQDTRRQYF.